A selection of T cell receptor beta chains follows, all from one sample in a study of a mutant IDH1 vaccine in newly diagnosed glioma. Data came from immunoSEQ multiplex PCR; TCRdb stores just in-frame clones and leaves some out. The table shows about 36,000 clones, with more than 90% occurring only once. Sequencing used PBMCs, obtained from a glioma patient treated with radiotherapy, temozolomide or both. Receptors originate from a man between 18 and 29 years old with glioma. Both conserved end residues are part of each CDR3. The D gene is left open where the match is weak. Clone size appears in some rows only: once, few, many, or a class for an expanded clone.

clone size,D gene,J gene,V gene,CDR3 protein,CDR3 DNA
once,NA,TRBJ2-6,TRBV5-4,CASSFPSVSGANVLTF,TGTGCCAGCAGTTTCCCCTCGGTGTCTGGGGCCAACGTCCTGACTTTC
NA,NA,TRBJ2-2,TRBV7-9,CASSRGGTGELFF,TGTGCCAGCAGCAGAGGGGGGACCGGGGAGCTGTTTTTT
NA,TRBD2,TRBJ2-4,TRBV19,CASSTRGGIQYF,TGTGCCAGTAGTACCCGGGGGGGCATTCAGTACTTC
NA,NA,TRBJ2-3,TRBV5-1,CASSLYSPTPTDTQYF,TGCGCCAGCAGCTTGTATAGCCCGACCCCCACAGATACGCAGTATTTT
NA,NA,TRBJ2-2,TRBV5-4,CASSLDRENTGELFF,TGTGCCAGCAGCTTGGACAGGGAGAACACCGGGGAGCTGTTTTTT
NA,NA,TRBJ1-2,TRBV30,CAWRGERTYGYTF,TGTGCCTGGAGGGGGGAAAGGACCTATGGCTACACCTTC
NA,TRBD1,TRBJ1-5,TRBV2,CASSANQGVNQPQHF,TGTGCCAGCAGTGCCAACCAGGGGGTCAATCAGCCCCAGCATTTT
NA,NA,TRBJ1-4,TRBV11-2,CASSLGTVLGLFF,TGTGCCAGCAGCTTGGGGACCGTTCTAGGACTGTTTTTT
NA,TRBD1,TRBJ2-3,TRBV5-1,CASSTGTGTDTQYF,TGCGCCAGCAGCACGGGGACAGGCACAGATACGCAGTATTTT
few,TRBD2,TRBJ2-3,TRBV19,CASIGLAKDTQYF,TGTGCCAGTATCGGACTAGCGAAAGATACGCAGTATTTT
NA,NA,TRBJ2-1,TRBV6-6,CASSPLGGGPNNEQFF,TGTGCCAGCAGTCCTCTAGGGGGAGGGCCAAACAATGAGCAGTTCTTC
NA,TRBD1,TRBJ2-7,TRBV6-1,CASSDSGQGREQYF,TGTGCCAGCAGTGACTCCGGACAGGGAAGGGAGCAGTACTTC
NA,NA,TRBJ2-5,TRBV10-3,CAISAFGSRETQYF,TGTGCCATCAGTGCGTTCGGAAGCCGGGAGACCCAGTACTTC
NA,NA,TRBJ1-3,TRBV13,CASSLGAGPGNTIYF,TGTGCCAGCAGCTTAGGTGCAGGGCCCGGAAACACCATATATTTT
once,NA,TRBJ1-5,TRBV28,CASSLQGLSNQPQHF,TGTGCCAGCAGTTTACAGGGACTAAGCAATCAGCCCCAGCATTTT
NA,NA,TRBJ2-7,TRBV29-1,CSVIRDTSYEQYF,TGCAGCGTTATCCGGGACACTTCCTACGAGCAGTACTTC
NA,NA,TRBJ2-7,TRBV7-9,CASSSRTAGSSYEQYF,TGTGCCAGCAGCTCCCGGACCGCGGGGAGCTCCTACGAGCAGTACTTC
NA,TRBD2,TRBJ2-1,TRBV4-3,CASSHGLAGNEQFF,TGCGCCAGCAGCCACGGACTAGCGGGAAATGAGCAGTTCTTC
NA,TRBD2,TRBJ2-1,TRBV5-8,CASSLAGLAGYNEQFF,TGTGCCAGCAGCTTGGCGGGACTAGCGGGGTACAATGAGCAGTTCTTC
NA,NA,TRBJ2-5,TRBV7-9,CASSQPPEETQYF,TGTGCCAGCAGCCAACCCCCTGAAGAGACCCAGTACTTC
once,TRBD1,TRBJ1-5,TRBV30,CAWSPGQGSQPQHF,TGTGCCTGGAGTCCGGGACAGGGGAGTCAGCCCCAGCATTTT
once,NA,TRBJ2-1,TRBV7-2,CASSSPTGLTSYNEQFF,TGTGCCAGCAGCTCCCCCACAGGGCTCACCTCCTACAATGAGCAGTTCTTC
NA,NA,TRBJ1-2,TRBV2,CASSENNYGYTF,TGTGCCAGCAGTGAAAACAACTATGGCTACACCTTC
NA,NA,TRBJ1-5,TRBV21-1,CASSPTMGNQPQHF,TGTGCCAGCAGTCCCACGATGGGCAATCAGCCCCAGCATTTT
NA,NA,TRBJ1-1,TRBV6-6,CASSYSPLAGNTEAFF,TGTGCCAGCAGTTACTCCCCTTTGGCGGGGAACACTGAAGCTTTCTTT
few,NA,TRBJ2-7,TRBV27,CAARGPGASGAYEQYF,TGTGCCGCTCGAGGGCCGGGGGCTAGCGGAGCCTACGAGCAGTACTTC
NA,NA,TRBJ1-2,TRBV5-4,CASSLGGNYGYTF,TGTGCCAGCAGCTTGGGAGGGAACTATGGCTACACCTTC
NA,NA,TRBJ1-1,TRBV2,CASSGQQNTEAFF,TGTGCCAGCAGTGGGCAGCAGAACACTGAAGCTTTCTTT
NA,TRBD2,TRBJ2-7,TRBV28,CASSPRSSSGRFYEQYF,TGTGCCAGCAGTCCTCGCTCTTCTAGCGGGAGGTTCTACGAGCAGTACTTC
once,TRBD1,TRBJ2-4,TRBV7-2,CASSSRDRRNIQYF,TGTGCCAGCAGCTCCCGGGACAGGAGGAACATTCAGTACTTC
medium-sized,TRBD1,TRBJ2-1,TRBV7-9,CASSLILAGTDNEQFF,TGTGCCAGCAGCTTAATCTTAGCCGGGACAGACAATGAGCAGTTCTTC